The rows below give T cell receptor beta chains drawn from one sample of a study of blood T cell repertoires in COVID-19. Assay used: immunoSEQ multiplex PCR; TCRdb lists only in-frame clones, some missing. The table records roughly 260,000 clones, about 91% of them present only once. Sequenced material: peripheral blood. The receptors derive from a person aged 18 to 29 with COVID-19, enrolled during active disease. Both conserved end residues are part of each CDR3. Each record gives: V gene, clone size, J gene, D gene, CDR3 protein, CDR3 DNA. The D gene is left open where the match is weak. Clone sizes are given selectively: once, few, many, or a class where the clone is expanded.

V: TRBV5-1; size: NA; J: TRBJ2-7; D: TRBD1; CDR3: CASSLAGTGTEQYF; DNA: TGCGCCAGCAGCTTGGCCGGGACAGGGACCGAGCAGTACTTC
V: TRBV9; size: NA; J: TRBJ2-1; D: NA; CDR3: CASSVVDEQFF; DNA: TGTGCCAGCAGCGTAGTAGATGAGCAGTTCTTC
V: TRBV28; size: NA; J: TRBJ2-6; D: NA; CDR3: CASSPTPPGANVLTF; DNA: TGTGCCAGCAGTCCCACACCCCCTGGGGCCAACGTCCTGACTTTC
V: TRBV5-4; size: NA; J: TRBJ1-2; D: NA; CDR3: CASSLTRFYGYTF; DNA: TGTGCCAGCAGCTTGACGAGATTTTATGGCTACACCTTC
V: TRBV28; size: NA; J: TRBJ1-1; D: NA; CDR3: CASSSTTQAFF; DNA: TGTGCCAGCAGTTCAACTACCCAAGCTTTCTTT
V: TRBV13; size: NA; J: TRBJ2-2; D: NA; CDR3: CASSIYSGNTGELFF; DNA: TGTGCCAGCAGCATCTATAGCGGGAACACCGGGGAGCTGTTTTTT
V: TRBV10-1; size: NA; J: TRBJ1-4; D: NA; CDR3: CASIRPRDNGNSPVF; DNA: TGCGCCAGCATTCGACCCCGGGACAACGGTAATTCCCCCGTATTT
V: TRBV9; size: NA; J: TRBJ2-2; D: NA; CDR3: CASSPQRRGLANTGELFF; DNA: TGTGCCAGCAGCCCTCAGAGGAGGGGTCTCGCGAACACCGGGGAGCTGTTTTTT
V: TRBV6-2/TRBV6-3; size: NA; J: TRBJ2-7; D: NA; CDR3: CASSFDRGQAGGGYEQYF; DNA: TGTGCCAGCAGCTTCGACAGGGGCCAAGCGGGAGGTGGTTACGAGCAGTACTTC
V: TRBV5-1; size: NA; J: TRBJ2-3; D: TRBD2; CDR3: CASSLEASGSSTDTQYF; DNA: TGCGCCAGCAGCTTGGAGGCTAGCGGCAGCAGCACAGATACGCAGTATTTT
V: TRBV5-1; size: NA; J: TRBJ2-5; D: TRBD1; CDR3: CASSFGGTGMETQYF; DNA: TGCGCCAGCAGCTTCGGGGGGACAGGGATGGAGACCCAGTACTTC
V: TRBV27; size: NA; J: TRBJ2-7; D: NA; CDR3: CASSFAGEQYF; DNA: TGTGCCAGCAGTTTCGCGGGCGAGCAGTACTTC
V: TRBV7-2; size: NA; J: TRBJ2-4; D: TRBD2; CDR3: CASSLGIAGGAGDIQYF; DNA: TGTGCCAGCAGCTTGGGAATAGCGGGAGGTGCGGGGGACATTCAGTACTTC
V: TRBV14; size: NA; J: TRBJ2-3; D: NA; CDR3: CASSQVRGPRDTQYF; DNA: TGTGCCAGCAGCCAGGTACGAGGGCCCAGAGATACGCAGTATTTT
V: TRBV6-6; size: NA; J: TRBJ2-1; D: TRBD2; CDR3: CASSFGTSGRAEQFF; DNA: TGTGCCAGCAGTTTCGGGACTAGCGGGAGAGCTGAGCAGTTCTTC
V: TRBV5-6; size: NA; J: TRBJ2-7; D: TRBD2; CDR3: CASSLKRLAVPYEQYF; DNA: TGTGCCAGCAGCTTGAAACGACTAGCGGTTCCCTACGAGCAGTACTTC
V: TRBV6-5; size: NA; J: TRBJ2-3; D: TRBD1; CDR3: CASSSDRVFADTQYF; DNA: TGTGCCAGCAGTTCCGACAGGGTATTCGCAGATACGCAGTATTTT
V: TRBV6-2/TRBV6-3; size: NA; J: TRBJ2-3; D: TRBD1; CDR3: CASSDRVSDTQYF; DNA: TGTGCCAGCAGTGACAGGGTTTCGGATACGCAGTATTTT
V: TRBV24-1; size: NA; J: TRBJ2-1; D: NA; CDR3: CATSDLPLEVGNEQFF; DNA: TGTGCCACCAGTGATTTGCCTTTGGAGGTTGGCAATGAGCAGTTCTTC
V: TRBV2; size: NA; J: TRBJ1-1; D: TRBD1; CDR3: CASKGQSNTEAFF; DNA: TGTGCCAGCAAGGGACAGTCGAACACTGAAGCTTTCTTT
V: TRBV4-1; size: NA; J: TRBJ2-1; D: NA; CDR3: CASSPLPSPSSYNEQFF; DNA: TGCGCCAGCAGCCCCCTCCCTAGCCCAAGCTCCTACAATGAGCAGTTCTTC
V: TRBV6-5; size: once; J: TRBJ2-5; D: TRBD1; CDR3: CASSSTGESQYF; DNA: TGTGCCAGCAGTTCCACAGGGGAGTCCCAGTACTTC
V: TRBV25-1; size: NA; J: TRBJ1-2; D: NA; CDR3: CASSSLGTSLQGYTF; DNA: TGTGCCAGCAGTTCCCTAGGGACAAGCTTGCAGGGCTACACCTTC